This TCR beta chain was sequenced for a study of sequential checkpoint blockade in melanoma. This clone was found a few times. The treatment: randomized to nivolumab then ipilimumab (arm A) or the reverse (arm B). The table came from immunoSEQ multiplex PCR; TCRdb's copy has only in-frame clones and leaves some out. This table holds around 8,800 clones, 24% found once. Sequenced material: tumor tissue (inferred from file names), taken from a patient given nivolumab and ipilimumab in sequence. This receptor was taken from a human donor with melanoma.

In nucleotides, the CDR3 is TGTGCCAGCAGTATCCGGGACAGGGCGTCAGAGACCCAGTACTTC. Protein sequence: CASSIRDRASETQYF. The chain has TRBV6-8 and TRBJ2-5; 9 bases line up with TRBD1. The V segment lost 5 bases and the J segment 4 bases; nucleotides outside the gene matches: 8. The CDR3 is 15 amino acids. Looked up from germline, CDR1 is MNHGY and CDR2 is SAAAGT.